The entry below describes one T cell receptor (beta chain). Individuals aged about 18 to 89 years were recruited from about two dozen US areas. Categorization into cohorts depended on clinical history that participants reported. Deletions cut 7 bases from V and 3 bases from J, with 12 bases between. The CDR3 runs 13 residues. Germline CDR1 is LNHDA and CDR2 is SQIVND (reference sequence). The source of the sample is a study of blood T cell repertoires in COVID-19. Study context: The origin of the acute and convalescent COVID-19 samples was the United States, Italy and Spain. Sources were T cells, B-cell-depleted T cells, or PBMCs; the material itself was cDNA or gDNA.

Repertoires were generated with immunoSEQ multiplex PCR, while TCRdb's copy carries only in-frame clones and drops some. The table lists some 330,000 clones, roughly 80% of them singletons, with approximately 5.4% in the top ten. The sequence was collected from a woman between 50 and 59 years old who had recovered from COVID-19. This sequence joins TRBV19 and TRBJ1-1, with D possibly TRBD1 on 5 matching bases. Specimen: PBMCs or T cells enriched from blood (not recorded which). Written as DNA, the CDR3 is TGTGCCAGTACCAACCAGGGCTACACTGAAGCTTTCTTT. Amino acid sequence: CASTNQGYTEAFF.